This section outlines one TCR beta chain sequence together with its context. This specimen comes from a study of technical replicates of blood from several donors. Trimming at V came to 9 bases and at J to 4 bases, leaving 16 bases not matched to a gene. The CDR3 extends over 17 amino acids. Germline CDR1 is LNHDA and CDR2 is SQIVND (reference sequence). Using immunoSEQ multiplex PCR, the repertoire was profiled, and TCRdb retains in-frame clones only, with some absent. The sample lists about 82,000 clones, over 90% occurring once. The chain uses TRBV19 and TRBJ1-1; 11 positions match TRBD1. This receptor was obtained from a human donor in good health. Sequenced sample: T cells isolated from PBMCs. In DNA form, the CDR3 reads TGTGCCAGCGGGGGAAGCGGACCCGGGACAGGGGGCACTGAAGCTTTCTTT. Protein: CASGGSGPGTGGTEAFF.